A single sample gave rise to the 32 T cell receptor beta chains below, sequenced in a study of identical twins. MiXCR, run by TCRdb on the 5' RACE reads, gives a single entry per CDR3 protein. The sample yields hundreds of thousands of distinct CDR3 sequences, about 20% seen once. These same records also appear under a second study, on T cells expressing NK-cell markers.

The specimen sequenced was PBMCs. All receptors come from a woman younger than 30 in good health.

This clonotype was seen repeatedly, ten times or more. The CDR3 is CASSLGVNTDTQYF. The DNA for the CDR3 is TGTGCCAGCAGCTTAGGTGTCAACACAGATACGCAGTATTTT. The chain carries TRBV7-9 and TRBJ2-3, with D unclear. The CDR3 has 14 amino acids. Trimming cost V 1 base and J 2 bases, with 7 bases left between them. Per the germline V gene, CDR1 is SEHNR and CDR2 is FQNEAQ (reference sequence).

In DNA, the CDR3 is TGCGCCAGCAGCGACAGGGGGTTTTACACCGGGGAGCTGTTTTTT. Its protein product is CASSDRGFYTGELFF. This sequence joins TRBV5-1 and TRBJ2-2; 9 bases fit TRBD1. CDR1 is SGHRS and CDR2 is YFSETQ in the germline V gene. V lost 4 bases, J lost 3 bases, and 4 bases stayed unmatched. The CDR3 sequence is 15 residues long.

This chain connects TRBV20-1 to TRBJ2-1; D is perhaps TRBD1 or TRBD2 (5 bases each). Germline CDR1 and CDR2: DFQATT and SNEGSKA (reference sequence). Trimming cost V 1 base and J 8 bases, with 9 bases left between them. The CDR3 is 12 residues long. The CDR3 DNA reads TGCAGTGCTAGAGGGGGGTGGGATGAGCAGTTCTTC. Amino acid sequence: CSARGGWDEQFF.

The V and J genes are TRBV6-5 and TRBJ2-5; TRBD2 is a possible D gene (6 bases). Trimming shortened V by 11 bases and J by 5 bases, and 15 bases separated the two germline ends. This CDR3 has 12 residues. Germline V gene data show CDR1 as MNHEY and CDR2 as SVGAGI. CDR3 loop: CAAQTSGETQYF. CDR3 nucleotides: TGTGCCGCACAGACTAGTGGGGAGACCCAGTACTTC.

The rearrangement links TRBV30 to TRBJ1-2; D unclear. In germline, CDR1 is GTSNPN, CDR2 SVGIG (reference sequence). The ends were cut back, 0 bases at V and 6 bases at J, with 5 bases in the middle. This CDR3 is built from 11 residues. In DNA, the CDR3 is TGTGCCTGGAGTGTCCCAGATGGCTACACCTTC. This translates into CAWSVPDGYTF.

The chain is built from TRBV6-6 and TRBJ2-7; D gene uncertain. The ends were cut back, 7 bases at V and 0 bases at J, with 10 bases in the middle. Germline CDR1 is MNHNY and CDR2 is SVGAGI (reference sequence). This CDR3 has 13 residues. CDR3 loop: CASKVAASYEQYF. CDR3 nucleotides: TGTGCCAGCAAGGTTGCGGCCTCCTACGAGCAGTACTTC.

This clonotype turned up a few times. This sequence joins TRBV12-3 or TRBV12-4 and TRBJ1-1; D may be TRBD1 (6 bases). This CDR3 contains 15 residues. The V gene lost 3 bases and the J gene lost 5 bases, with 16 bases spanning the gap. CDR3: CASSFQGISWTEAFF. The CDR3 DNA reads TGTGCCAGCAGTTTCCAGGGGATAAGTTGGACTGAAGCTTTCTTT.

The chain couples TRBV20-1 to TRBJ2-2; 7 bases match TRBD1. The CDR3 consists of 16 residues. The ends lost 5 bases at V and 3 bases at J; junction bases unmatched: 12. In germline, CDR1 is DFQATT, CDR2 SNEGSKA (reference sequence). The CDR3 region has the DNA TGCAGTGCTTCTCAGGGGGAGCTTTCCTACACCGGGGAGCTGTTTTTT. Translated: CSASQGELSYTGELFF.

This chain uses TRBV20-1 with TRBJ2-3; D remains unclear. V was pared by 6 bases and J by 6 bases, with 7 bases between. The germline gives CDR1 DFQATT, CDR2 SNEGSKA (reference sequence). CDR3 length: 10 residues. CDR3 nucleotides: TGCAGTGCGCCGTATGATACGCAGTATTTT. Protein product: CSAPYDTQYF.

V gene TRBV4-1 combines with J gene TRBJ1-2; D call uncertain. Germline CDR1 and CDR2: MGHRA and YSYEKL. The V gene lost 1 base and the J gene lost 7 bases, with 7 bases spanning the gap. CDR3 size: 12 residues. The CDR3 here is CASSQGPFGYTF. The CDR3 DNA sequence: TGCGCCAGCAGCCAAGGCCCTTTTGGCTACACCTTC.

The table lists this clonotype with a few counts. The chain employs TRBV7-8 and TRBJ2-1, with TRBD2 identical over 7 bases. The CDR3 spans 13 residues. V lost 5 bases to trimming and J lost 10 bases; unmatched junction nucleotides: 8. CDR1 and CDR2 from the germline V gene are SGHVS and FQNEAQ. CDR3 loop: CASSGIFGGEQFF. Here the CDR3 DNA reads TGTGCCAGCAGCGGAATTTTCGGGGGGGAGCAGTTCTTC.

The chain joins TRBV11-2 to TRBJ1-1; D not resolved. V lost 5 bases, J lost 0 bases, and 10 bases lay in between. Looked up from germline, CDR1 is SGHAT and CDR2 is FQNNGV. The CDR3 contains 14 residues. As DNA, the CDR3 is TGTGCCAGCAGCCGAGCCCAGGTGAACACTGAAGCTTTCTTT. Translating gives CASSRAQVNTEAFF.

This clonotype was seen more than once but under ten times. The V call is TRBV20-1, the J call TRBJ2-7; no definite D call. The germline gives CDR1 DFQATT, CDR2 SNEGSKA (reference sequence). The V end was cut by 6 bases, the J end by 1 base, with 13 bases between. This CDR3 is built from 13 residues. Here the CDR3 reads CSASGPLSYEQYF. CDR3 DNA: TGCAGTGCCTCCGGACCGCTATCCTACGAGCAGTACTTC.

This clonotype was observed a few times. As DNA, the CDR3 is TGCAGTGCTAGTACTAGCGGGGGACCCTACGAGCAGTACTTC. Encoded protein: CSASTSGGPYEQYF. This chain connects TRBV20-1 to TRBJ2-7; TRBD2 aligns across 11 bases. Germline V lookup: CDR1 DFQATT, CDR2 SNEGSKA (reference sequence). J was trimmed by 2 bases and V by 3 bases; bases with no gene match: 3. The CDR3 runs to 14 residues.

The V gene is TRBV7-2, the J gene TRBJ2-2; D not resolved. The CDR3 runs to 16 residues. Germline-derived CDR1 and CDR2 are SGHTA and FQGNSA. V lost 7 bases, J lost 0 bases, and 15 bases lay in between. CDR3 bases: TGTGCCAGCACCCTGCTTAGACTGGCGAACACCGGGGAGCTGTTTTTT. Translation gives CASTLLRLANTGELFF.

A few counts support this clonotype. The chain has TRBV5-1 and TRBJ2-2; 13 bases align to TRBD2. This CDR3 is built from 15 residues. Germline CDR1 and CDR2: SGHRS and YFSETQ. J lost 9 bases, V lost 6 bases, and 8 bases had no gene match. This chain's CDR3 is CASKFWTSGSWELFF. The CDR3 nucleotides are TGCGCCAGCAAATTTTGGACTAGCGGGAGTTGGGAGCTGTTTTTT.

The chain links TRBV13 to TRBJ1-1; unclear D gene. V lost 5 bases and J 9 bases, leaving 13 bases between the germline ends. Germline assignment: CDR1 PRHDT and CDR2 FYEKMQ (reference sequence). The CDR3 totals 12 residues. DNA of the CDR3: TGTGCCAGCAGCCCCTGGAGACGACAAGCTTTCTTT. Residues: CASSPWRRQAFF.

This clonotype has just a few counts. The CDR3 DNA is TGTGCCACCAGGATGGACAGGGGGCGTAGGGAGACCCAGTACTTC. Translated, it gives CATRMDRGRRETQYF. V usage is TRBV24-1 and J usage is TRBJ2-5, with 11 bases matching TRBD1. Germline values: CDR1 KGHDR, CDR2 SFDVKD. The CDR3 contains 15 residues. V shed 7 bases and J 5 bases; nucleotides not matched to a gene: 8.

The chain recombines TRBV7-2 with TRBJ2-7; the D is unclear. Germline values: CDR1 SGHTA, CDR2 FQGNSA. This CDR3 is built from 14 residues. The V and J ends lost 1 base and 2 bases respectively, with 9 bases between them. CDR3 sequence (DNA): TGTGCCAGCAGCTTAGATCTCCGGGCCTACGAGCAGTACTTC. It translates to CASSLDLRAYEQYF.

The chain has TRBV29-1 and TRBJ2-6; D ambiguous. The CDR3 covers 14 residues. V was cut by 4 bases and J by 0 bases, with 7 bases left in between. Germline assignment: CDR1 SQVTM and CDR2 ANQGSEA. The CDR3 DNA reads as TGCAGCGTTGGTGGTGGCTCTGGGGCCAACGTCCTGACTTTC. Protein sequence: CSVGGGSGANVLTF.

This clonotype was seen more than once but under ten times. The chain links TRBV27 to TRBJ2-2, with 11 bases identical to TRBD2. There are 14 residues in the CDR3. Germline-derived CDR1 and CDR2 are MNHEY and SMNVEV (reference sequence). V shed 4 bases, J shed 6 bases, and the junction held 1 base outside the gene matches. The CDR3 is CASSSGLAAGELFF. The DNA of the CDR3 is TGTGCCAGCAGTTCGGGACTAGCGGCCGGGGAGCTGTTTTTT.

CDR3 nucleotides: TGTGCCAGCAGTTTAGAAGTTGATCAGCAGTACTTC. As protein: CASSLEVDQQYF. The chain joins TRBV12-3 or TRBV12-4 to TRBJ2-7; no firm D call. The CDR3 extends over 12 amino acids. V was shortened by 1 base and J by 8 bases, with 9 bases between the two germline ends.

This clonotype was found a few times. This chain connects TRBV9 to TRBJ1-2; no clear D gene. The CDR3 length is 14 residues. V lost 6 bases and J lost 3, with 15 bases in between. The germline CDR1 and CDR2 sequences are SGDLS and YYNGEE. Written as DNA, the CDR3 is TGTGCCAGCACCCGGAGGAACTTAGACTATGGCTACACCTTC. Encoded protein: CASTRRNLDYGYTF.

The rearrangement uses TRBV2 and TRBJ2-4, with unresolved D. Per germline, CDR1 SNHLY and CDR2 FYNNEI. V was shortened by 2 bases and J by 0 bases, with 8 bases between the two germline ends. The CDR3 extends over 15 amino acids. Here the CDR3 DNA reads TGTGCCAGCAGTGAAAAGGTGATAGCCAAAAACATTCAGTACTTC. Protein sequence: CASSEKVIAKNIQYF.

The chain is built from TRBV20-1 and TRBJ2-2, with 7 bases fitting TRBD2. Germline V lookup: CDR1 DFQATT, CDR2 SNEGSKA (reference sequence). V shed 3 bases, J shed 6 bases, and the junction held 7 bases outside the gene matches. This CDR3 spans 14 amino acids. This CDR3 reads CSASPASGAGELFF. CDR3 coding DNA: TGCAGTGCTAGTCCCGCTAGCGGCGCCGGGGAGCTGTTTTTT.

V gene TRBV5-1 combines with J gene TRBJ2-1; TRBD2 is a possible D gene (6 bases). The V end lost 5 bases, the J end lost 0 bases, and 15 bases lay between the germline ends. This CDR3 is 16 amino acids long. Germline V CDR1 and CDR2: SGHRS, YFSETQ. CDR3 sequence (DNA): TGCGCCAGCAGTCTCTTAGCGGATAGCTCCTACAATGAGCAGTTCTTC. It codes for CASSLLADSSYNEQFF.

This clonotype was seen more than once but under ten times. The rearrangement joins TRBV11-2 to TRBJ2-1; 7 nucleotides agree with TRBD1. V lost 5 bases and J lost 8; bases outside the gene matches: 15. CDR1 and CDR2 (germline): SGHAT, FQNNGV. The CDR3 has 16 amino acids. The CDR3 nucleotides read TGTGCCAGCAGCGTAAGCGACAGGGATTGGTACGATGAGCAGTTCTTC. It encodes CASSVSDRDWYDEQFF. Full variable domain (remainder filled in from reference TRBV11-2 and TRBJ2-1): EAGVAQSPRYKIIEKRQSVAFWCNPISGHATLYWYQQILGQGPKLLIQFQNNGVVDDSQLPKDRFSAERLKGVDSTLKIQPAKLEDSAVYLCASSVSDRDWYDEQFFGPGTRLTVL.

This clonotype appeared a few times. The rearrangement joins TRBV7-2 to TRBJ2-7; tentatively, D is TRBD1 (6 bases). Trimming shortened V by 1 base and J by 2 bases, and 9 bases separated the two germline ends. The CDR3 covers 14 residues. CDR1 and CDR2 from the germline V gene are SGHTA and FQGNSA. Written as DNA, the CDR3 is TGTGCCAGCAGCTTAGTGGGGGACACCTACGAGCAGTACTTC. Protein: CASSLVGDTYEQYF.

The chain recombines TRBV18 with TRBJ2-5; 9 bases map to TRBD1. CDR1 and CDR2 from the germline V gene are KGHSH and LQKENI. The CDR3 sequence is 15 residues long. The V and J ends lost 6 bases and 4 bases, in that order; junction bases with no gene match: 9. CDR3 residues: CASSHGQGIAETQYF. The CDR3, as DNA: TGTGCCAGCTCGCACGGACAGGGGATCGCAGAGACCCAGTACTTC.

The V and J genes are TRBV24-1 and TRBJ2-7; D is possibly TRBD1 or TRBD2 (6 bases each). Per germline, CDR1 KGHDR and CDR2 SFDVKD. This CDR3 spans 14 amino acids. Trimming shortened V by 12 bases and J by 0 bases, and 17 bases separated the two germline ends. The CDR3 region is CAPNPGAASYEQYF. DNA for the CDR3: TGTGCCCCCAACCCGGGGGCGGCCTCCTACGAGCAGTACTTC.

This clonotype came up a few times. The chain combines TRBV12-3 or TRBV12-4 with TRBJ2-7; D call uncertain. V was shortened by 6 bases and J by 2 bases, with 14 bases between the two germline ends. The CDR3 is made up of 14 amino acids. CDR3 nucleotide sequence: TGTGCCAGCAGAGCCGGCAGTCTTACCTACGAGCAGTACTTC. Residues: CASRAGSLTYEQYF.

This rearrangement joins TRBV20-1 to TRBJ1-1; the D is unclear. The CDR3 has 16 residues. Trimming took 0 bases from V and 1 from J, leaving 15 bases between them. Germline CDR1 DFQATT, CDR2 SNEGSKA (reference sequence). The CDR3 spells CSARDPLAVGNTEAFF. CDR3 sequence (DNA): TGCAGTGCTAGAGATCCTCTGGCAGTCGGGAACACTGAAGCTTTCTTT.